This is a list of T cell receptor beta chains from one sample in a study of STAT3 mutations in large granular lymphocyte leukemia. Clones were sequenced by immunoSEQ multiplex PCR, and TCRdb holds only the in-frame ones, with some missing. The sample comprises about 12,000 clones, 75% to 80% of which are singletons, and around 48% rests with the top ten. What was sequenced was peripheral blood mononuclear cells. These receptors were collected from a man aged 55 to 69 with T-cell large granular lymphocyte leukemia. Some clones in this sample may be carry-over from other donors' samples. Each CDR3 is given with its conserved first and last residue. The order of the fields is V gene, J gene, clone size, D gene, CDR3 DNA, CDR3 protein. D genes are given only for firm matches. Size tells how often a clone was seen (once, few, many) or the class of an expanded clone, and some rows leave it out.

V: TRBV5-4; J: TRBJ2-7; size: NA; D: TRBD1; DNA: TGTGCCAGCAGCTTGACGGGGACAGCTTCCTACGAGCAGTACTTC; CDR3: CASSLTGTASYEQYF
V: TRBV2; J: TRBJ2-3; size: NA; D: NA; DNA: TGTGCCAGCAGTGATGAGTCAGATACGCAGTATTTT; CDR3: CASSDESDTQYF
V: TRBV2; J: TRBJ1-1; size: once; D: TRBD1; DNA: TGTGCCAGCAGTCTGGACAGGGATGCTTTCTTT; CDR3: CASSLDRDAFF
V: TRBV5-4; J: TRBJ2-5; size: NA; D: TRBD2; DNA: TGTGCCAGCAGCCTAGCGGCCCCCCTCGGTGAGACCCAGTACTTC; CDR3: CASSLAAPLGETQYF
V: TRBV18; J: TRBJ2-2; size: NA; D: NA; DNA: TGTGCCAGCTCACCACGAGGGGACGACACCGGGGAGCTGTTTTTT; CDR3: CASSPRGDDTGELFF
V: TRBV6-1; J: TRBJ1-1; size: few; D: NA; DNA: TGTGCCAGCAGTGAAGCGCCCTCCATGACTTTCTTT; CDR3: CASSEAPSMTFF
V: TRBV5-1; J: TRBJ2-1; size: once; D: NA; DNA: TGCGCCAGCAGCTTGGCTAGCAATGAGCAGTTCTTC; CDR3: CASSLASNEQFF
V: TRBV5-1; J: TRBJ2-3; size: NA; D: TRBD2; DNA: TGCGCCAGCAGCTTTTGGACTAGCGGGACGGAGGATACGCAGTATTTT; CDR3: CASSFWTSGTEDTQYF
V: TRBV2; J: TRBJ2-7; size: NA; D: NA; DNA: TGTGCCAGCAGTGGGCGTTACGAGCAGTACTTC; CDR3: CASSGRYEQYF
V: TRBV5-4; J: TRBJ2-7; size: NA; D: NA; DNA: TGTGCCAGCTGGGACTCCCAGGACCTAACCTACGAGCAGTACTTC; CDR3: CASWDSQDLTYEQYF
V: TRBV5-1; J: TRBJ1-4; size: few; D: NA; DNA: TGCGCCAGCAGCTGGGACCTGGGTGAAAAACTGTTTTTT; CDR3: CASSWDLGEKLFF
V: TRBV6-5; J: TRBJ1-2; size: NA; D: NA; DNA: TGTGCCAGCAAAGGGGCGGACTATGGCTACACCTTC; CDR3: CASKGADYGYTF
V: TRBV10-2; J: TRBJ2-5; size: NA; D: NA; DNA: TGCGCCAGCAGTGAGATGAGCAGGGAAGAGACCCAGTACTTC; CDR3: CASSEMSREETQYF
V: TRBV7-2; J: TRBJ2-5; size: NA; D: TRBD1; DNA: TGTGCCAGCAGCTTAGCTGGGACAGGGGTGGAGACCCAGTACTTC; CDR3: CASSLAGTGVETQYF
V: TRBV30; J: TRBJ2-5; size: NA; D: NA; DNA: TGTGCCTGGAGTTTGGGGCCGGAGACCCAGTACTTC; CDR3: CAWSLGPETQYF
V: TRBV29-1; J: TRBJ1-1; size: NA; D: NA; DNA: TGCAGCGTCCTGAAGCGGGGGGGAGTTACTGAAGCTTTCTTT; CDR3: CSVLKRGGVTEAFF
V: TRBV30; J: TRBJ2-7; size: NA; D: TRBD1; DNA: TGTGCCTGGAGCCTGACAGGGTGGTCCGAGCAGTACTTC; CDR3: CAWSLTGWSEQYF
V: TRBV6-1; J: TRBJ1-2; size: NA; D: TRBD1; DNA: TGTGCCAGCAGCGCCGGGACAGACTATGGCTACACCTTC; CDR3: CASSAGTDYGYTF
V: TRBV5-6; J: TRBJ2-5; size: once; D: NA; DNA: TGTGCCAGCAGCTTTATAAACCAAGAGACCCAGTACTTC; CDR3: CASSFINQETQYF
V: TRBV28; J: TRBJ2-4; size: NA; D: NA; DNA: TGTGCCAGCAGCCTAGGGGAGCTAGCCAAAAACATTCAGTACTTC; CDR3: CASSLGELAKNIQYF
V: TRBV19; J: TRBJ2-2; size: few; D: NA; DNA: TGTGCCAGTAGTATTAGGCTAGCTGCCGGGGAGCTGTTTTTT; CDR3: CASSIRLAAGELFF
V: TRBV18; J: TRBJ1-5; size: NA; D: NA; DNA: TGTGCCAGCTCATCCATAGGATATAGCAATCAGCCCCAGCATTTT; CDR3: CASSSIGYSNQPQHF
V: TRBV7-1; J: TRBJ1-2; size: NA; D: NA; DNA: TGTGCCAGCAGCCCAGGGGATGACTATGGCTACACCTTC; CDR3: CASSPGDDYGYTF
V: TRBV7-9; J: TRBJ2-7; size: once; D: TRBD1; DNA: TGTGCCAGCAGCTTATTGGGTCGTGGGGGGACAGGGGGCAACGAGCAGTACTTC; CDR3: CASSLLGRGGTGGNEQYF
V: TRBV18; J: TRBJ1-2; size: NA; D: NA; DNA: TGTGCCAGCTCACCCCCGAACGGAGCTAACTATGGCTACACCTTC; CDR3: CASSPPNGANYGYTF
V: TRBV2; J: TRBJ2-4; size: few; D: TRBD2; DNA: TGTGCCAGCAGCCTCAGCGGGGCCCCTCCCCAAAACATTCAGTACTTC; CDR3: CASSLSGAPPQNIQYF
V: TRBV6-5; J: TRBJ2-7; size: NA; D: TRBD2; DNA: TGTGCCAGCAGTCGGGCGGGCGGGAGCTCCTACGAGCAGTACTTC; CDR3: CASSRAGGSSYEQYF
V: TRBV7-9; J: TRBJ2-3; size: NA; D: NA; DNA: TGTGCCAGCAGCTTATTGGCAGGGGTGGCAGATACGCAGTATTTT; CDR3: CASSLLAGVADTQYF
V: TRBV6-5; J: TRBJ2-4; size: once; D: NA; DNA: TGTGCCAGCAGTTACTCGGGATGGGGATCAGGGAACATTCAGTACTTC; CDR3: CASSYSGWGSGNIQYF
V: TRBV4-1; J: TRBJ2-3; size: NA; D: NA; DNA: TGCGCCAGCAGCCAAGATGGTACTAGCAACACAGATACGCAGTATTTT; CDR3: CASSQDGTSNTDTQYF
V: TRBV4-3; J: TRBJ2-7; size: once; D: TRBD1; DNA: TGCGCCAGCAGCCAAGATCCCGGGACAGGTCGCTACGAGCAGTACTTC; CDR3: CASSQDPGTGRYEQYF
V: TRBV27; J: TRBJ2-2; size: NA; D: NA; DNA: TGTGCCAGCAGTTTCTCAAGTTCCCACACCGGGGAGCTGTTTTTT; CDR3: CASSFSSSHTGELFF
V: TRBV6-5; J: TRBJ2-1; size: NA; D: TRBD1; DNA: TGTGCCAGCAGTTACAGGACAGGGCCCTTGAATGAGCAGTTCTTC; CDR3: CASSYRTGPLNEQFF
V: TRBV6-1; J: TRBJ1-1; size: NA; D: NA; DNA: TGTGCCAGCGCCCTGAACACTGAAGCTTTCTTT; CDR3: CASALNTEAFF
V: TRBV14; J: TRBJ2-5; size: NA; D: TRBD1; DNA: TGTGCCAGCAGCCAAAGGGGGCTCGAGACCCAGTACTTC; CDR3: CASSQRGLETQYF
V: TRBV30; J: TRBJ2-3; size: NA; D: NA; DNA: TGTGCCTGGAGTGACTTACAAGATACGCAGTATTTT; CDR3: CAWSDLQDTQYF
V: TRBV1; J: TRBJ2-1; size: NA; D: NA; DNA: TGCACCAGCAGACCAAATCCCGGGACGCCCACCCATGAGCAGTTCTTC; CDR3: CTSRPNPGTPTHEQFF
V: TRBV30; J: TRBJ1-1; size: NA; D: NA; DNA: TGTGCCTGGAGGGGAGCTCGGGCAGGGAACACTGAAGCTTTCTTT; CDR3: CAWRGARAGNTEAFF
V: TRBV27; J: TRBJ2-7; size: few; D: NA; DNA: TGTGCCAGCAGTTCAAAGGGGCGCGGATTGTCTTCGGTCGAGCAGTACTTC; CDR3: CASSSKGRGLSSVEQYF
V: TRBV4-1; J: TRBJ2-7; size: NA; D: NA; DNA: TGCGCCAGCAGCCAAGATGGGACGGCTTCCTACGAGCAGTACTTC; CDR3: CASSQDGTASYEQYF
V: TRBV30; J: TRBJ1-4; size: NA; D: TRBD1; DNA: TGTGCCTGGCAGGACAGGGTTGGTAATGAAAAACTGTTTTTT; CDR3: CAWQDRVGNEKLFF
V: TRBV7-9; J: TRBJ1-3; size: NA; D: NA; DNA: TGTGCCAGCAGTCCATCATGGCCCAGAATGGGGAACACCATATATTTT; CDR3: CASSPSWPRMGNTIYF
V: TRBV10-3; J: TRBJ2-3; size: NA; D: NA; DNA: TGTGCCATCAGTGATAGGGATACGCAGTATTTT; CDR3: CAISDRDTQYF
V: TRBV27; J: TRBJ2-1; size: NA; D: NA; DNA: TGTGCCAGCACTTTGACAGCGGAGCCCTACAATGAGCAGTTCTTC; CDR3: CASTLTAEPYNEQFF
V: TRBV18; J: TRBJ2-3; size: NA; D: TRBD2; DNA: TGTGCCAGCTCACCACGGACTAGCGGGAGTACAGATACGCAGTATTTT; CDR3: CASSPRTSGSTDTQYF